A selection of T cell receptor beta chains follows, all from one sample in a study of shared clonotypes between healthy human individuals. Measured with immunoSEQ multiplex PCR; TCRdb has only the in-frame clones, and not every one. Of roughly 2,000,000 clones in the sample, roughly 95% were seen once. The sequencing input was naive CD8+ T cells from PBMCs. All receptors come from a man younger than 35 in good health. Some clones in this sample may be carry-over from other donors' samples. The CDR3 runs from the conserved cysteine through the conserved F or W. The order of the fields is V gene, J gene, D gene, clone size, CDR3 protein, CDR3 DNA. D genes are given only for firm matches. Clone sizes are given selectively: once, few, many, or a class where the clone is expanded.

v_gene: TRBV6-6; j_gene: TRBJ1-5; d_gene: -; abundance: -; CDR3aa: CASTSGGRNQPQHF; CDR3nt: TGTGCCAGCACCTCCGGGGGCCGGAATCAGCCCCAGCATTTT
v_gene: TRBV19; j_gene: TRBJ2-7; d_gene: TRBD1; abundance: -; CDR3aa: CASSKGQGTPYEQYF; CDR3nt: TGTGCCAGTAGTAAAGGACAGGGTACACCCTACGAGCAGTACTTC
v_gene: TRBV29-1; j_gene: TRBJ1-3; d_gene: -; abundance: -; CDR3aa: CSVEERAGSGNTIYF; CDR3nt: TGCAGCGTTGAAGAGCGGGCAGGCTCTGGAAACACCATATATTTT
v_gene: TRBV7-9; j_gene: TRBJ1-4; d_gene: -; abundance: -; CDR3aa: CASSSVELKEKLFF; CDR3nt: TGTGCCAGCAGTTCAGTAGAGTTGAAAGAAAAACTGTTTTTT
v_gene: TRBV7-8; j_gene: TRBJ2-7; d_gene: -; abundance: -; CDR3aa: CASSFVGGGTSEQYF; CDR3nt: TGTGCCAGCAGCTTTGTGGGGGGCGGAACCTCCGAGCAGTACTTC
v_gene: TRBV4-1; j_gene: TRBJ1-2; d_gene: TRBD1; abundance: -; CDR3aa: CASSQERFLTGGDYGYTF; CDR3nt: TGCGCCAGCAGCCAAGAGAGATTTTTAACAGGGGGCGACTATGGCTACACCTTC
v_gene: TRBV27; j_gene: TRBJ2-1; d_gene: -; abundance: -; CDR3aa: CASSSPYNEQFF; CDR3nt: TGTGCCAGCAGCTCCCCCTACAATGAGCAGTTCTTC
v_gene: TRBV11-2; j_gene: TRBJ2-2; d_gene: -; abundance: -; CDR3aa: CASSLVSWELFF; CDR3nt: TGTGCCAGCAGCTTAGTGAGTTGGGAGCTGTTTTTT
v_gene: TRBV9; j_gene: TRBJ1-2; d_gene: -; abundance: -; CDR3aa: CASSVAGGHGYTF; CDR3nt: TGTGCCAGCAGCGTAGCCGGAGGGCATGGCTACACCTTC
v_gene: TRBV11-2; j_gene: TRBJ2-7; d_gene: -; abundance: -; CDR3aa: CASSVYRVSGEQYF; CDR3nt: TGTGCCAGCAGCGTATACAGGGTTTCGGGCGAGCAGTACTTC
v_gene: TRBV4-3; j_gene: TRBJ1-1; d_gene: -; abundance: few; CDR3aa: CASSFYGENTEAFF; CDR3nt: TGCGCCAGCAGCTTTTATGGGGAGAACACTGAAGCTTTCTTT
v_gene: TRBV29-1; j_gene: TRBJ2-7; d_gene: -; abundance: -; CDR3aa: CSAGPAAYEQYF; CDR3nt: TGCAGCGCCGGCCCCGCCGCTTACGAGCAGTACTTC
v_gene: TRBV7-9; j_gene: TRBJ2-1; d_gene: -; abundance: once; CDR3aa: CASSTRAGFSYNEQFF; CDR3nt: TGTGCCAGCAGCACCAGGGCGGGTTTCTCCTACAATGAGCAGTTCTTC
v_gene: TRBV14; j_gene: TRBJ2-1; d_gene: TRBD2; abundance: -; CDR3aa: CASSQGLAGPYNEQFF; CDR3nt: TGTGCCAGCAGCCAAGGCCTAGCGGGACCCTACAATGAGCAGTTCTTC
v_gene: TRBV27; j_gene: TRBJ2-5; d_gene: -; abundance: -; CDR3aa: CASSLGGKTQYF; CDR3nt: TGTGCCAGCAGTTTAGGTGGGAAGACCCAGTACTTC
v_gene: TRBV27; j_gene: TRBJ2-3; d_gene: -; abundance: -; CDR3aa: CASTTVGSTDTQYF; CDR3nt: TGTGCCAGCACAACCGTGGGTAGCACAGATACGCAGTATTTT
v_gene: TRBV28; j_gene: TRBJ1-1; d_gene: -; abundance: once; CDR3aa: CASEKNTEAFF; CDR3nt: TGTGCCAGCGAAAAGAACACTGAAGCTTTCTTT
v_gene: TRBV5-1; j_gene: TRBJ1-1; d_gene: -; abundance: -; CDR3aa: CASRWVGDTEAFF; CDR3nt: TGCGCCAGCAGATGGGTAGGGGACACTGAAGCTTTCTTT
v_gene: TRBV7-9; j_gene: TRBJ1-1; d_gene: -; abundance: once; CDR3aa: CASSPDLGTEAFF; CDR3nt: TGTGCCAGCAGTCCAGACCTAGGGACTGAAGCTTTCTTT
v_gene: TRBV28; j_gene: TRBJ2-1; d_gene: -; abundance: -; CDR3aa: CASSLHRSLGEQFF; CDR3nt: TGTGCCAGCAGTTTACACAGGTCTTTGGGTGAGCAGTTCTTC
v_gene: TRBV6-6; j_gene: TRBJ2-7; d_gene: -; abundance: -; CDR3aa: CASSYGPSFYEQYF; CDR3nt: TGTGCCAGCAGTTACGGGCCTTCCTTCTACGAGCAGTACTTC
v_gene: TRBV5-4; j_gene: TRBJ1-4; d_gene: -; abundance: -; CDR3aa: CASSLNGATANEKLFF; CDR3nt: TGTGCCAGCAGCTTGAATGGGGCGACGGCTAATGAAAAACTGTTTTTT
v_gene: TRBV7-6; j_gene: TRBJ1-1; d_gene: -; abundance: once; CDR3aa: CASSLTAMNTEAFF; CDR3nt: TGTGCCAGCAGCTTAACTGCTATGAACACTGAAGCTTTCTTT
v_gene: TRBV27; j_gene: TRBJ1-2; d_gene: -; abundance: -; CDR3aa: CASSLFLGADGYTF; CDR3nt: TGTGCCAGCAGTTTATTTCTGGGGGCGGATGGCTACACCTTC
v_gene: TRBV11-1; j_gene: TRBJ1-2; d_gene: TRBD1; abundance: -; CDR3aa: CASSSLGQGPDGYTF; CDR3nt: TGTGCCAGCAGCTCGCTCGGACAGGGCCCTGATGGCTACACCTTC
v_gene: TRBV28; j_gene: TRBJ2-1; d_gene: TRBD2; abundance: -; CDR3aa: CASRISGRGNEQFF; CDR3nt: TGTGCCAGCAGGATAAGCGGGAGGGGGAATGAGCAGTTCTTC
v_gene: TRBV5-4; j_gene: TRBJ2-5; d_gene: -; abundance: -; CDR3aa: CASSLEGKTQYF; CDR3nt: TGTGCCAGCAGCTTGGAAGGAAAGACCCAGTACTTC